Presented here are 20 T cell receptor beta chains from one specimen sequenced in a study of shared clonotypes between healthy human individuals. Assay: immunoSEQ multiplex PCR; the TCRdb copy retains only in-frame clones and omits some. Here the sample spans more than 2 million clones, 93% being singletons. Naive CD8 cells were CD45RO-negative, positively selected for CCR7, excluding terminally differentiated effector memory CD45RA+ cells. Sequencing was done on a sample of naive CD8+ T cells from PBMCs. These receptors came from a man aged 18 to 29 in good health. Some clones in this sample may be carry-over from other donors' samples.

This chain connects TRBV5-1 to TRBJ2-2, with 9 bases aligning to TRBD2. The CDR3 has 15 amino acids. Germline lookup yields CDR1 SGHRS and CDR2 YFSETQ. V shed 7 bases, J shed 3 bases, and the junction held 7 bases outside the gene matches. CDR3 bases: TGCGCCAGCGGAGTAGCGGGAGTGTACACCGGGGAGCTGTTTTTT. Its translation: CASGVAGVYTGELFF.

This chain uses TRBV6-5 with TRBJ2-7, with D uncertain. Germline lookup yields CDR1 MNHEY and CDR2 SVGAGI. The CDR3 is 12 residues long. V lost 10 bases and J 5 bases, leaving 15 bases between the germline ends. CDR3 sequence (DNA): TGTGCCACCCTGGACGGAAGCGACGAGCAGTACTTC. Amino acids: CATLDGSDEQYF.

This clone was counted once. V usage is TRBV30 and J usage is TRBJ2-3, with TRBD2 identical over 10 bases. The V and J ends lost 0 bases and 5 bases, in that order; junction bases with no gene match: 5. The CDR3 sequence is 15 residues long. Germline CDR1 reads GTSNPN; CDR2 reads SVGIG (reference sequence). CDR3 sequence (DNA): TGTGCCTGGAGTGTACTAGCGGGATTTCAAGATACGCAGTATTTT. Translated, it gives CAWSVLAGFQDTQYF. The full variable domain, in which reference TRBV30 and TRBJ2-3 provide the parts outside the CDR3, is SQTIHQWPATLVQPVGSPLSLECTVEGTSNPNLYWYRQAAGRGLQLLFYSVGIGQISSEVPQNLSASRPQDRQFILSSKKLLLSDSGFYLCAWSVLAGFQDTQYFGPGTRLTVL.

The J gene is TRBJ1-2, the V gene TRBV11-2; D possibly corresponds to TRBD1 (6 bases). CDR3 length equals 16 residues. The V end was cut by 5 bases, the J end by 1 base, with 17 bases between. CDR1 and CDR2 (germline): SGHAT, FQNNGV. CDR3: CASSPSRGSVNYGYTF. Written as DNA, the CDR3 is TGTGCCAGCAGCCCCTCCAGGGGATCGGTTAACTATGGCTACACCTTC. Full variable domain (rest looked up from reference TRBV11-2 and TRBJ1-2): EAGVAQSPRYKIIEKRQSVAFWCNPISGHATLYWYQQILGQGPKLLIQFQNNGVVDDSQLPKDRFSAERLKGVDSTLKIQPAKLEDSAVYLCASSPSRGSVNYGYTFGSGTRLTVV.

This clone occurred once. The V and J genes are TRBV7-8 and TRBJ2-7; either TRBD1 or TRBD2 may fit D (6 bases each). This CDR3 is 13 amino acids long. V gave up 4 bases and J gave up 4 bases, with 11 bases separating them. In germline, CDR1 is SGHVS, CDR2 FQNEAQ. The CDR3 protein is CASSWRGAYEQYF. The CDR3 nucleotides are TGTGCCAGCAGCTGGAGGGGGGCATACGAGCAGTACTTC.

The rearrangement uses TRBV5-1 and TRBJ2-3; 10 nucleotides agree with TRBD2. Losses at the gene ends were 0 bases for V and 5 bases for J; bases not matched to a gene: 3. Germline values: CDR1 SGHRS, CDR2 YFSETQ. The CDR3 consists of 15 residues. The CDR3 DNA follows: TGCGCCAGCAGCTTGGAACTAGCGGGAATAGATACGCAGTATTTT. This encodes CASSLELAGIDTQYF.

This chain links TRBV4-1 with TRBJ2-7, with D perhaps matching TRBD1 (5 bases). With 1 base removed from V and 5 bases from J, the gap between germline ends came to 15 bases. This CDR3 is built from 15 residues. CDR1 is MGHRA, CDR2 YSYEKL, per germline. CDR3 amino acids: CASSQVQGSLNEQYF. The CDR3 coding sequence is TGCGCCAGCAGCCAAGTTCAGGGCTCTTTGAACGAGCAGTACTTC.

CDR3 DNA: TGTGCCAGCAGCTTCGACACGACCACCATAAACACCGGGGAGCTGTTTTTT. Translation gives CASSFDTTTINTGELFF. The V gene is TRBV7-8, the J gene TRBJ2-2, with unresolved D. This CDR3 region has 17 residues. CDR1 and CDR2 from the germline V gene are SGHVS and FQNEAQ. Trimming pared 3 bases from V and 2 bases from J, leaving 16 bases between.

The chain joins TRBV19 to TRBJ2-7, with 7 bases lining up with TRBD2. The CDR3 extends over 16 amino acids. V was clipped by 4 bases and J by 4 bases; unmatched bases: 13. Germline V CDR1 and CDR2: LNHDA, SQIVND (reference sequence). In DNA form, the CDR3 reads TGTGCCAGTAGTAAAACCCCGGGGAGGGAGACGTACGAGCAGTACTTC. Translated: CASSKTPGRETYEQYF. The complete variable domain, with remaining parts taken from reference TRBV19 and TRBJ2-7, reads DGGITQSPKYLFRKEGQNVTLSCEQNLNHDAMYWYRQDPGQGLRLIYYSQIVNDFQKGDIAEGYSVSREKKESFPLTVTSAQKNPTAFYLCASSKTPGRETYEQYFGPGTRLTVT.

The CDR3 DNA sequence: TGTGCCAGCAGTGAAGCGCGGGCGGGAGGGCTCCGAGAGACCCAGTACTTC. Its translation is CASSEARAGGLRETQYF. The chain uses TRBV2 and TRBJ2-5, with 9 bases aligning to TRBD2. Losses at the gene ends were 0 bases for V and 4 bases for J; bases not matched to a gene: 9. Germline-derived CDR1 and CDR2 are SNHLY and FYNNEI. The CDR3 has 17 residues.

The CDR3 reads CASSLGEGLGYGYTF. CDR3 sequence (DNA): TGTGCCAGTAGCCTCGGGGAGGGACTCGGCTATGGCTACACCTTC. The rearrangement joins TRBV19 to TRBJ1-2, with D perhaps matching TRBD1 (5 bases). Deletions cut 6 bases from V and 4 bases from J, with 18 bases between. Germline assignment: CDR1 LNHDA and CDR2 SQIVND (reference sequence). The CDR3 extends over 15 amino acids.

The rearrangement links TRBV7-8 to TRBJ2-1, with 8 bases aligning to TRBD2. Trimming cost V 3 bases and J 7 bases; bases outside gene matches: 8. Germline V gene sequence: CDR1 SGHVS, CDR2 FQNEAQ. The CDR3 is made up of 15 amino acids. The CDR3 DNA reads TGTGCCAGCAGCTTTCTACGGGAGGGCCAGAATGAGCAGTTCTTC. Encoded protein: CASSFLREGQNEQFF. Combining the CDR3 with reference TRBV7-8 and TRBJ2-1 gives the whole variable domain GAGVSQSPRYKVAKRGQDVALRCDPISGHVSLFWYQQALGQGPEFLTYFQNEAQLDKSGLPSDRFFAERPEGSVSTLKIQRTQQEDSAVYLCASSFLREGQNEQFFGPGTRLTVL.

CDR3: CASSEGRTYGYTF. The CDR3 DNA reads as TGTGCCAGCAGCGAGGGACGGACCTATGGCTACACCTTC. The V and J genes are TRBV7-2 and TRBJ1-2; tentatively, D is TRBD1 (5 bases). This CDR3 has 13 residues. Per germline, CDR1 SGHTA and CDR2 FQGNSA. V was cut by 5 bases and J by 4 bases, with 11 bases left in between.

The genes are TRBV29-1 and TRBJ2-1, with 9 nucleotides matching TRBD1. The CDR3 has 14 amino acids. Germline CDR1 reads SQVTM; CDR2 reads ANQGSEA. With 6 bases clipped from V and 4 bases from J, the junction kept 7 bases outside the gene matches. Here the CDR3 DNA reads TGCAGCGTGGCCGGGACAGGGCGGTACAATGAGCAGTTCTTC. This gives the protein CSVAGTGRYNEQFF.

The chain carries TRBV4-1 and TRBJ2-3; 9 bases fit TRBD1. CDR1 is MGHRA, CDR2 YSYEKL, per germline. The ends lost 1 base at V and 1 base at J; junction bases unmatched: 6. The CDR3 is 17 residues long. This CDR3 is CASSQGGQGRGTDTQYF. The CDR3 DNA reads TGCGCCAGCAGCCAAGGAGGACAGGGGAGGGGCACAGATACGCAGTATTTT.

The chain couples TRBV2 to TRBJ2-7, with D unresolved. CDR1 is SNHLY and CDR2 is FYNNEI in the germline V gene. V was cut by 8 bases and J by 0 bases, with 17 bases left in between. The CDR3 totals 15 residues. The CDR3 region is CASLQTELTSYEQYF. In DNA, the CDR3 is TGTGCCAGCTTACAAACAGAACTAACCTCCTACGAGCAGTACTTC.

The chain recombines TRBV6-6 with TRBJ1-1, with TRBD1 matching 7 bases. CDR1 is MNHNY and CDR2 is SVGAGI in the germline V gene (reference sequence). CDR3 size: 13 residues. Germline trimming cut 10 bases from V and 1 base from J; bases unmatched to any gene: 6. The CDR3 DNA is TGTGCCACCACATGGACAGGGAACACTGAAGCTTTCTTT. Its protein is CATTWTGNTEAFF.

The chain combines TRBV5-1 with TRBJ1-1; D unclear. The germline V and J ends were trimmed by 0 bases and 5 bases, with 5 bases remaining between them. This CDR3 comprises 12 residues. The V gene's germline CDR1 is SGHRS and CDR2 YFSETQ. The CDR3 spells CASSLEGTEAFF. DNA of the CDR3: TGCGCCAGCAGCTTGGAGGGAACTGAAGCTTTCTTT.

The chain uses TRBV9 and TRBJ2-2, with D possibly being TRBD2 (6 bases). The germline V gene encodes CDR1 SGDLS and CDR2 YYNGEE. Trimming left V 3 bases short and J 1 base short, with 13 bases between. This CDR3 contains 16 residues. Written as DNA, the CDR3 is TGTGCCAGCAGCGCGTGGGATAGCGGGAACACCGGGGAGCTGTTTTTT. Protein product: CASSAWDSGNTGELFF.

This rearrangement joins TRBV29-1 to TRBJ2-1, with no clear D. The germline V and J ends were trimmed by 5 bases and 10 bases, with 15 bases remaining between them. CDR3 size: 12 residues. Germline V CDR1 and CDR2: SQVTM, ANQGSEA. Written as DNA, the CDR3 is TGCAGCGTTCAATTCGGGCCGCCAGAGCAGTTCTTC. Translation: CSVQFGPPEQFF.